This is a list of T cell receptor beta chains from one sample in a study of immune heterogeneity within non-small cell lung tumors. MiXCR was run by TCRdb on the multiplex PCR reads, yielding one entry per CDR3 protein. The sample shows around 4,000 distinct CDR3 sequences, 25% to 35% of them seen only once. The sequencing input was lung tumor tissue. The receptors originated from a man aged 55 to 70 with non-small cell lung cancer. Each CDR3 is given with its conserved first and last residue. A D gene is named only where the DNA matches it firmly. Clone size is shown for a subset of rows, as once, few, many or a class of expanded clone.

V gene,D gene,J gene,clone size,CDR3 protein,CDR3 DNA
TRBV30,.,TRBJ1-1,medium-sized,CAWTRLNTEAFF,TGTGCCTGGACGCGATTGAACACTGAAGCTTTCTTT
TRBV27,.,TRBJ2-7,.,CASSYLPGKGDEQYF,TGTGCCAGCAGTTATTTGCCAGGGAAAGGCGACGAGCAGTACTTC
TRBV11-2,TRBD2,TRBJ2-2,medium-sized,CASSLSGSGTGELFF,TGTGCCAGCAGCCTTAGCGGGAGCGGCACCGGGGAGCTGTTTTTT
TRBV15,TRBD2,TRBJ2-5,few,CATSISGRAGETQYF,TGTGCCACCAGCATTAGCGGGAGGGCCGGAGAGACCCAGTACTTC
TRBV15,.,TRBJ2-7,medium-sized,CATSREAKRTASYEQYF,TGTGCCACCAGCAGAGAGGCGAAAAGGACAGCTTCCTACGAGCAGTACTTC
TRBV6-6,.,TRBJ1-2,medium-sized,CASSYSMGGDYGYTF,TGTGCCAGCAGTTACTCGATGGGGGGGGACTATGGCTACACCTTC
TRBV19,TRBD2,TRBJ2-3,medium-sized,CASTLAGTSEHTQYF,TGTGCCAGTACCCTAGCCGGGACTAGCGAACACACGCAGTATTTT
TRBV20-1,.,TRBJ2-1,medium-sized,CSAPLLHSYNEQFF,TGCAGTGCCCCTCTCCTCCACTCCTACAATGAGCAGTTCTTC
TRBV20-1,.,TRBJ2-5,.,CSATGPRRETQYF,TGCAGTGCTACGGGCCCGAGGCGGGAGACCCAGTACTTC
TRBV6-1,TRBD2,TRBJ2-1,medium-sized,CASKRREGLVYEQFF,TGTGCCAGCAAGAGGCGGGAGGGCCTTGTCTATGAGCAGTTCTTC
TRBV28,.,TRBJ2-7,medium-sized,CASNQRNEQYF,TGTGCCAGCAATCAGCGGAACGAGCAGTACTTC
TRBV28,TRBD2,TRBJ2-3,medium-sized,CASSASGGPGPDTQYF,TGTGCCAGCAGTGCTTCGGGGGGACCGGGGCCAGATACGCAGTATTTT
TRBV7-2,TRBD2,TRBJ2-3,few,CAVGLAGGRNTQYF,TGTGCAGTGGGACTAGCGGGAGGTCGAAATACGCAGTATTTT
TRBV5-1,.,TRBJ2-6,medium-sized,CASSAGSLGANVLTF,TGCGCCAGCAGCGCCGGGTCTCTCGGGGCCAACGTCCTGACTTTC
TRBV5-4,.,TRBJ1-5,medium-sized,CASSYQSAKRDGNQPQHF,TGTGCCAGCAGCTACCAGTCGGCGAAAAGGGACGGCAATCAGCCCCAGCATTTT
TRBV20-1,TRBD1,TRBJ2-1,few,CSAFDRGSSYNEQFF,TGCAGTGCTTTCGACAGGGGGTCTTCCTACAATGAGCAGTTCTTC
TRBV11-3,.,TRBJ2-2,medium-sized,CASSLESNTGELFF,TGTGCCAGCAGCTTAGAATCGAACACCGGGGAGCTGTTTTTT